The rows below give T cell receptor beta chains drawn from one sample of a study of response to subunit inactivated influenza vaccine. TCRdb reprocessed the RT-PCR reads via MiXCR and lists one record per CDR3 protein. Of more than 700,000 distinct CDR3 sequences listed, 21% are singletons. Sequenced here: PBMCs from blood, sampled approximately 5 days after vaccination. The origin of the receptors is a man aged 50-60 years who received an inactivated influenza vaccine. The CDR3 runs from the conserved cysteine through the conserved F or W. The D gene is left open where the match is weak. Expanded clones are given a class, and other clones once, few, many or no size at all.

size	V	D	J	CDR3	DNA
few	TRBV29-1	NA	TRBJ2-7	CSVRSGRELYEQYF	TGCAGCGTTCGTTCCGGCAGAGAGCTTTACGAGCAGTACTTC
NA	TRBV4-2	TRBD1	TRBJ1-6	CASSQADNRGESPLHF	TGTGCCAGCAGCCAAGCGGACAACAGGGGTGAATCACCCCTCCACTTT
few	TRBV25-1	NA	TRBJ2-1	CASSEHGYINEQFF	TGTGCCAGCAGTGAACACGGATACATCAATGAGCAGTTCTTC
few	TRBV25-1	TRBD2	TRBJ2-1	CASRGEGASYNEQFF	TGTGCCAGCAGGGGGGAGGGAGCTTCCTACAATGAGCAGTTCTTC
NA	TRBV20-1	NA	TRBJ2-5	CSAAVGALQETQYF	TGCAGTGCCGCCGTTGGGGCCCTCCAAGAGACCCAGTACTTC
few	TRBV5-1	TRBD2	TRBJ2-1	CASSLRRLAGGRVLNEQFF	TGCGCCAGCAGCTTGAGAAGACTAGCGGGAGGAAGGGTATTGAATGAGCAGTTCTTC
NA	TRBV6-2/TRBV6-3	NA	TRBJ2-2	CASSYFYTGELFF	TGTGCCAGCAGTTACTTCTACACCGGGGAGCTGTTTTTT
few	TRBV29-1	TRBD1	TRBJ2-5	CSVGQGARETQYF	TGCAGCGTTGGGCAGGGGGCGCGAGAGACCCAGTACTTC
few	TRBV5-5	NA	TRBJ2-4	CASSSFRDRGLAKNIQYF	TGTGCCAGCAGCTCATTCCGGGACCGCGGGCTAGCCAAAAACATTCAGTACTTC
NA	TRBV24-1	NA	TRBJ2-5	CATSDSGQETQYF	TGTGCCACCAGTGACTCGGGACAAGAGACCCAGTACTTC
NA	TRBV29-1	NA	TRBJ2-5	CSVGGVGQTQYF	TGCAGCGTTGGGGGGGTCGGGCAGACCCAGTACTTC
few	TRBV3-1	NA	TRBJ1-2	CASSLYYHDRYTF	TGTGCCAGCAGCCTCTACTACCATGACCGCTACACCTTC
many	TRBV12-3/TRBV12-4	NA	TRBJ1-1	CASSGQMNTEAFF	TGTGCCAGCAGCGGACAGATGAACACTGAAGCTTTCTTT
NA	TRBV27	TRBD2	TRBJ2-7	CASSRRLAGMYEQYF	TGTGCCAGCAGCCGCAGACTAGCGGGAATGTACGAGCAGTACTTC
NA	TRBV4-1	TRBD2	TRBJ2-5	CASSQGGLAGGQETQYF	TGCGCCAGCAGCCAAGGTGGACTAGCGGGAGGGCAGGAGACCCAGTACTTC
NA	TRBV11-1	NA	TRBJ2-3	CASSSRRVSGGSTDTQYF	TGTGCCAGCAGCTCCAGACGGGTGTCGGGGGGCTCAACAGATACGCAGTATTTT
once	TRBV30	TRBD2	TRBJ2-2	CAWSVLAGGRGTGELFF	TGTGCCTGGAGTGTACTAGCGGGAGGGCGCGGCACCGGGGAGCTGTTTTTT
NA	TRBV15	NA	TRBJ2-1	CATSRLGRRFRSYNEQFF	TGTGCCACCAGCAGGTTGGGACGCAGGTTTAGGTCCTACAATGAGCAGTTCTTC
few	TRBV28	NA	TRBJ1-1	CASSSKNTEAFF	TGTGCCAGCAGTTCCAAGAACACTGAAGCTTTCTTT
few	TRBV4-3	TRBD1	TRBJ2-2	CASSTAGGTGELFF	TGCGCCAGCAGCACCGCAGGGGGCACCGGGGAGCTGTTTTTT
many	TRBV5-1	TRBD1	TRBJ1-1	CASSTGGGTEAFF	TGCGCCAGTTCCACAGGGGGCGGCACTGAAGCTTTCTTT
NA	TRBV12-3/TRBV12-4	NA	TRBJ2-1	CTCSSPPKERVRFYNEQFF	TGTACCTGCAGTTCCCCCCCTAAGGAGCGGGTCAGATTCTACAATGAGCAGTTCTTC
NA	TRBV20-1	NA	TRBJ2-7	CSARVPGTSEQYF	TGCAGTGCTAGAGTGCCAGGGACGAGCGAGCAGTACTTC
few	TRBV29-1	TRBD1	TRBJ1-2	CSATADRYYGYTF	TGCAGCGCAACGGCGGACAGGTACTATGGCTACACCTTC
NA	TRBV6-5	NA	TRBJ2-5	CASSYLGGPQETQYF	TGTGCCAGCAGTTACTTAGGGGGGCCCCAAGAGACCCAGTACTTC
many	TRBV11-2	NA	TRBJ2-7	CASSLGREQYF	TGTGCCAGCAGCTTAGGTCGCGAGCAGTACTTC
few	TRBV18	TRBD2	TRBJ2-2	CASSPVPGLVTNTGELFF	TGTGCCAGCTCACCCGTTCCGGGACTAGTAACGAACACCGGGGAGCTGTTTTTT
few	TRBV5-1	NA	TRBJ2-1	CASSLLSNSYNEQFF	TGCGCCAGCAGCTTGCTCTCTAACTCCTACAATGAGCAGTTCTTC
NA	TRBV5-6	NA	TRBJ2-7	CASSRMGRPYEQYF	TGTGCCAGCAGCCGGATGGGACGGCCGTACGAGCAGTACTTC
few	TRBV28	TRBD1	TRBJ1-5	CASRLTGVSQPQHF	TGTGCCAGCAGGTTGACAGGGGTTAGCCAGCCCCAGCATTTT
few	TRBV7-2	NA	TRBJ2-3	CASSASNVDTQYF	TGTGCCAGCAGCGCCTCGAATGTGGATACGCAGTATTTT